The 20 T cell receptor beta chains below all came from one sample that was sequenced in a study of T-cell memory formation after mild COVID-19. Each CDR3 protein is one row after TCRdb ran MiXCR on the 5' RACE reads. The profile covers 470,000 or so distinct CDR3 sequences, with around a quarter appearing a single time and under 15% taken by the ten largest. The source material was PBMCs or a T cell subset sorted from them (not recorded which). These receptors were obtained from an adult woman who had mild COVID-19 (a few samples of this study predate the infection). Cell type and time point are not known.

The chain recombines TRBV20-1 with TRBJ1-2; D is perhaps TRBD1 (5 bases). V was trimmed by 3 bases and J by 5 bases, leaving 13 bases between them. Germline CDR1 is DFQATT and CDR2 is SNEGSKA (reference sequence). This CDR3 has 13 amino acids. Here the CDR3 DNA reads TGCAGTGCTAGTCTGACAGAAGGATATGGCTACACCTTC. It translates to CSASLTEGYGYTF.

The chain joins TRBV27 to TRBJ2-5; TRBD2 is a possible D gene (6 bases). The CDR3 has 13 amino acids. Trimming cost V 4 bases and J 7 bases, with 13 bases left between them. Germline V gene data show CDR1 as MNHEY and CDR2 as SMNVEV (reference sequence). This chain's CDR3 is CASSWGGDGTQYF. The DNA of the CDR3 is TGTGCCAGCAGTTGGGGCGGGGATGGGACCCAGTACTTC.

This clonotype was counted a few times. V gene TRBV7-2 combines with J gene TRBJ2-2; D unclear. The germline CDR1 and CDR2 sequences are SGHTA and FQGNSA. Trimming took 6 bases from V and 0 from J, leaving 8 bases between them. There are 14 residues in the CDR3. Written as DNA, the CDR3 is TGTGCCAGCAGGGCAAGGACGAACACCGGGGAGCTGTTTTTT. As protein: CASRARTNTGELFF.

This clonotype occurred a few times. The chain links TRBV29-1 to TRBJ1-1, with no clear D. Trimming left V 4 bases short and J 0 bases short, with 6 bases between. Looked up from germline, CDR1 is SQVTM and CDR2 is ANQGSEA. There are 12 residues in the CDR3. Here the CDR3 reads CSVGWLNTEAFF. The DNA of the CDR3 is TGCAGCGTTGGGTGGTTGAACACTGAAGCTTTCTTT.

This rearrangement joins TRBV4-1 to TRBJ2-5; possibly TRBD1 for D (6 bases). Germline V gives CDR1 MGHRA, CDR2 YSYEKL. The CDR3 contains 14 residues. Trimming took 4 bases from V and 3 from J, leaving 12 bases between them. This CDR3 is CASSRRTDEETQYF. The CDR3 DNA sequence: TGCGCCAGCAGCCGGCGGACAGACGAAGAGACCCAGTACTTC.

This clonotype has a handful of counts. The chain has TRBV5-1 and TRBJ2-7; D perhaps matches TRBD1 (5 bases). V was cut by 0 bases and J by 5 bases, with 15 bases left in between. Germline V gene data show CDR1 as SGHRS and CDR2 as YFSETQ. The CDR3 has 15 residues. The CDR3 DNA reads TGCGCCAGCAGCTTGGTGTTGGGGCAGGGTAACGAGCAGTACTTC. Translated, it gives CASSLVLGQGNEQYF.

The chain carries TRBV5-1 and TRBJ2-7, with 14 nucleotides matching TRBD2. Germline-derived CDR1 and CDR2 are SGHRS and YFSETQ. The CDR3 is 16 amino acids. J lost 2 bases, V lost 6 bases, and 7 bases had no gene match. CDR3 protein: CASTSLTSGRAYEQYF. The DNA of the CDR3 is TGCGCCAGCACGAGCTTGACTAGCGGGAGGGCCTACGAGCAGTACTTC.

This clonotype has only a few counts. The rearrangement uses TRBV12-3 or TRBV12-4 and TRBJ2-5; 8 bases fit TRBD2. The CDR3 is made up of 15 amino acids. Losses at the gene ends were 6 bases for V and 2 bases for J; bases not matched to a gene: 8. The CDR3 nucleotides read TGTGCCAGCAGCAGGAGCGGGGGCAGACAAGAGACCCAGTACTTC. It is translated as CASSRSGGRQETQYF.

This clonotype occurred a few times. The chain uses TRBV5-6 and TRBJ2-3; no reliable D call. CDR3 length equals 14 residues. Germline V gene sequence: CDR1 SGHDT, CDR2 YYEEEE. The V gene lost 4 bases and the J gene lost 3 bases, with 12 bases spanning the gap. CDR3 in DNA: TGTGCCAGCAGCCCCTACTCCGGAACAGATACGCAGTATTTT. Its protein product is CASSPYSGTDTQYF.

The J gene is TRBJ1-2, the V gene TRBV9, with a possible D match to TRBD1 (5 bases). This CDR3 is built from 15 residues. Germline CDR1 reads SGDLS; CDR2 reads YYNGEE. The V and J ends lost 6 bases and 8 bases respectively, with 23 bases between them. The CDR3 protein is CASTEHPGTGRGYTF. Written as DNA, the CDR3 is TGTGCCAGCACCGAACATCCAGGGACGGGTCGGGGCTACACCTTC.

This sequence joins TRBV6-6 and TRBJ1-1; D is unclear. Trimming cost V 2 bases and J 6 bases, with 10 bases left between them. The germline CDR1 and CDR2 sequences are MNHNY and SVGAGI (reference sequence). This CDR3 is 13 amino acids long. Here the CDR3 DNA reads TGTGCCAGCAGTTACGAGGGTAGCCCTGAAGCTTTCTTT. It encodes CASSYEGSPEAFF.

This rearrangement joins TRBV20-1 to TRBJ2-7; 8 bases agree with TRBD2. CDR1 is DFQATT and CDR2 is SNEGSKA in the germline V gene (reference sequence). Germline trimming cut 6 bases from V and 3 bases from J; bases unmatched to any gene: 10. The CDR3 loop spans 14 amino acids. CDR3 amino acids: CSAGPGGTYYEQYF. CDR3 bases: TGCAGTGCCGGGCCGGGGGGGACCTACTACGAGCAGTACTTC.

This clonotype showed up just a few times. This rearrangement joins TRBV7-9 to TRBJ2-7; 10 bases agree with TRBD2. The CDR3 consists of 16 residues. V lost 5 bases and J lost 3; bases outside the gene matches: 10. Germline-derived CDR1 and CDR2 are SEHNR and FQNEAQ (reference sequence). The CDR3 DNA reads as TGTGCCAGCAGCCCTAGAGCGGGGGGGCCGCTCTACGAGCAGTACTTC. It encodes CASSPRAGGPLYEQYF.

The rearrangement links TRBV12-3 or TRBV12-4 to TRBJ2-3; 7 bases align to TRBD2. J lost 5 bases, V lost 5 bases, and 4 bases had no gene match. The CDR3 is 13 amino acids. As DNA, the CDR3 is TGTGCCAGCAGTAATGGACTAGGAGATACGCAGTATTTT. It yields the protein CASSNGLGDTQYF.

V is TRBV19 and J is TRBJ2-7, with TRBD1 matching over 8 bases. Looked up from germline, CDR1 is LNHDA and CDR2 is SQIVND (reference sequence). J was trimmed by 2 bases and V by 6 bases; bases with no gene match: 9. The CDR3 length is 15 residues. CDR3 in amino acids: CASSPRRDRTYEQYF. As DNA, the CDR3 is TGTGCCAGTAGCCCGCGCCGGGACAGGACCTACGAGCAGTACTTC. Supplemented by reference TRBV19 and TRBJ2-7, the full variable domain reads DGGITQSPKYLFRKEGQNVTLSCEQNLNHDAMYWYRQDPGQGLRLIYYSQIVNDFQKGDIAEGYSVSREKKESFPLTVTSAQKNPTAFYLCASSPRRDRTYEQYFGPGTRLTVT.

This clonotype was recorded at least ten times. This chain connects TRBV5-1 to TRBJ2-7; D is unclear. V lost 4 bases to trimming and J lost 3 bases, with 8 bases between them. The CDR3 extends over 12 amino acids. Germline CDR1 is SGHRS and CDR2 is YFSETQ. CDR3 bases: TGCGCCAGCAGCAAGGGATTCTACGAGCAGTACTTC. Translated: CASSKGFYEQYF.

This clonotype showed up just a few times. The gene calls are TRBV2 and TRBJ2-1; 10 positions agree with TRBD2. CDR1 is SNHLY and CDR2 is FYNNEI in the germline V gene. Trimming cost V 1 base and J 11 bases; bases outside gene matches: 5. The CDR3 totals 14 residues. This CDR3 reads CASSEGASGGQQFF. The CDR3, as DNA: TGTGCCAGCAGTGAAGGGGCTAGCGGGGGCCAGCAGTTCTTC. The complete variable domain, with remaining parts taken from reference TRBV2 and TRBJ2-1, reads EPEVTQTPSHQVTQMGQEVILRCVPISNHLYFYWYRQILGQKVEFLVSFYNNEISEKSEIFDDQFSVERPDGSNFTLKIRSTKLEDSAMYFCASSEGASGGQQFFGPGTRLTVL.

This clonotype was found once. V is TRBV12-3 or TRBV12-4 and J is TRBJ2-2, with 8 bases identical to TRBD2. CDR3 length: 17 amino acids. V was pared by 6 bases and J by 2 bases, with 11 bases of the junction left unmatched. The CDR3 spells CASSLLAGERNTGELFF. Here the CDR3 DNA reads TGTGCCAGCAGCCTTCTAGCGGGTGAACGAAACACCGGGGAGCTGTTTTTT.

The V gene is TRBV28, the J gene TRBJ2-7; 11 nucleotides line up with TRBD2. The CDR3 is 16 residues long. Per germline, CDR1 MDHEN and CDR2 SYDVKM. The J segment lost 2 bases and the V segment lost 6 bases, leaving 9 bases of the junction unmatched. CDR3 protein: CASRVTTSGTTYEQYF. The CDR3 nucleotides are TGTGCCAGCAGGGTTACGACTAGCGGGACTACCTACGAGCAGTACTTC.

V gene TRBV3-1 combines with J gene TRBJ2-1; 10 bases are a match to TRBD2. There are 14 residues in the CDR3. J lost 8 bases, V lost 2 bases, and 3 bases had no gene match. CDR1 and CDR2 from the germline V gene are LGHDT and YNNKEL (reference sequence). In DNA, the CDR3 is TGTGCCAGCAGCCAAACTAGCGGGATAGATGAGCAGTTCTTC. Residues: CASSQTSGIDEQFF.